The present T cell receptor beta chain was sequenced within a study of early T cells in non-severe SARS-CoV-2 infection. In the study overall: Bulk RNA from unsorted whole blood was sequenced; chains were unpaired. General study points: The matching step, a VDJdb search, favored anti-spike CD8 responses and missed private and CD4 specificities.

This clonotype was detected ten times or more. Antigen unknown. As part of library construction, unique molecular identifiers were attached to individual cDNA molecules. TCRdb recomputed calls from the 5' RACE reads with MiXCR, one row per CDR3 protein. The sample lists some 30,000 distinct CDR3 sequences, 4.7% seen once, with 7% to 9% in the top ten. V dropped 2 bases and J dropped 7; count of bases not matched to a gene: 5. This CDR3 comprises 14 residues. In germline, CDR1 is SGHTA, CDR2 FQGNSA. The sequencing input was whole blood. The TCR originated in an adult who was a healthcare worker with PCR-confirmed SARS-CoV-2 infection or an uninfected control (not recorded which). The rearrangement links TRBV7-2 to TRBJ1-2; 9 positions match TRBD1. Here the CDR3 reads CASSLPDRGSGYTF. CDR3 nucleotide sequence: TGTGCCAGCAGCTTACCGGACAGGGGAAGTGGCTACACCTTC.